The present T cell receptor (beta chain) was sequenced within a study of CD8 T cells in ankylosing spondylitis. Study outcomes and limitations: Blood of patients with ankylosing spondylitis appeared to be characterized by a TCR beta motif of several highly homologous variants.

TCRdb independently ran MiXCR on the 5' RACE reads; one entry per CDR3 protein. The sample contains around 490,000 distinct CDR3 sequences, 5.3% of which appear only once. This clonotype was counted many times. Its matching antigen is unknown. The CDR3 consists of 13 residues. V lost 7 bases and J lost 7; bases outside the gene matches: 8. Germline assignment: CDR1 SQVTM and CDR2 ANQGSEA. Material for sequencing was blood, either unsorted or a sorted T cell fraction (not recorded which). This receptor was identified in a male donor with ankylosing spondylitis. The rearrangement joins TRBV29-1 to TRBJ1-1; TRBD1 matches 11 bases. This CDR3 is CSAMDRGLVEAFF. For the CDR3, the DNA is TGCAGCGCGATGGACAGGGGGCTTGTTGAAGCTTTCTTT.